The sequence of this T cell receptor (beta chain) was determined in a study of CD8+ T cells in alopecia areata. Across the study: Treated patients were given oral tofacitinib, which was dosed at 5 to 10 mg twice daily.

The CDR3 is 13 amino acids. Germline lookup yields CDR1 LNHNV and CDR2 YYDKDF (reference sequence). Trimming at V came to 6 bases and at J to 3 bases, leaving 3 bases not matched to a gene. As the sequencing template, cDNA was produced by extracting RNA and reverse transcribing it. Measured with immunoSEQ multiplex PCR; TCRdb has only the in-frame clones, and not every one. The table lists about 150,000 clones, 45% to 60% of them singletons. Starting from PBMCs, sorting isolated CD4+ and CD8+ T cells. Details on this clone: The target antigen is unknown.

Study-wide points: Clonality was higher in lesional than normal scalp, especially in alopecia totalis/universalis. Although TCR sharing was seen in mice, sharing across patients was less clear, possibly for HLA-related reasons.

This sequence joins TRBV15 and TRBJ1-1; 8 positions agree with TRBD1. Specimen: CD8+ T cells sorted from blood, collected at week 0. The source of this sequence is a human donor with alopecia areata. CDR3 in amino acids: CATRKTGDTEAFF. In DNA, the CDR3 is TGTGCCACCAGGAAGACAGGGGACACTGAAGCTTTCTTT.